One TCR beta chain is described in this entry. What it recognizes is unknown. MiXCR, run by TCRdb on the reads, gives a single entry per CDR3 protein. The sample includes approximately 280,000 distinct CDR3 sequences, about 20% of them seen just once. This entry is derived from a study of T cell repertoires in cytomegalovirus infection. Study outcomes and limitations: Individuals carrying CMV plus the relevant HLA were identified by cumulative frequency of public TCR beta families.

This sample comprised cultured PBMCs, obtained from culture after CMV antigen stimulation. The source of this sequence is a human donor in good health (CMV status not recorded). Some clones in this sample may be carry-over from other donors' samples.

CDR3: CASSSQVLNTEAFF. DNA of the CDR3: TGTGCCAGCAGCTCACAGGTTTTGAACACTGAAGCTTTCTTT. V usage is TRBV7-9 and J usage is TRBJ1-1; D possibly corresponds to TRBD1 (5 bases). Germline values: CDR1 SEHNR, CDR2 FQNEAQ (reference sequence). The CDR3 totals 14 residues. V lost 4 bases to trimming and J lost 0 bases, with 9 bases between them.